The present TCR beta chain was sequenced within a study of blood T cell repertoires in COVID-19. Study at large: Samples came from the United States, Italy and Spain, spanning acute and convalescent COVID-19. Sources were T cells, B-cell-depleted T cells, or PBMCs; the material itself was cDNA or gDNA.

The ends were cut back, 0 bases at V and 4 bases at J, with 10 bases in the middle. This CDR3 contains 15 residues. From germline, CDR1 is ENHRY and CDR2 SYGVKD. Original data processing: Reference gene primer amplification in the assay estimated nucleated cell counts. Method: immunoSEQ multiplex PCR; TCRdb's copy keeps in-frame clones and lacks some. Clone size and the V and J calls come from that table; the DNA yielded D and trimming. The data show roughly 250,000 clones, nearly 90% seen once. This receptor was identified in a woman between 40 and 50 years old who had recovered from COVID-19. The chain couples TRBV10-3 to TRBJ1-5; no firm D call. Sequenced: peripheral blood. The CDR3 nucleotides read TGTGCCATCAGTGAGTCTGGGCCGACGAATCAGCCCCAGCATTTT. Its translation is CAISESGPTNQPQHF.